Sequencing of this T cell receptor beta chain was carried out in a study of T cell changes during pregnancy in multiple sclerosis. V lost 5 bases to trimming and J lost 0 bases; unmatched junction nucleotides: 14. Germline CDR1 is SGHVS and CDR2 is FQNEAQ. There are 20 residues in the CDR3. Produced via immunoSEQ multiplex PCR; TCRdb's table is partial and in-frame only. The sample shows 39,000 or so clones, 85% to 95% of them seen only once. The clonotype was recovered from a female donor in good health, enrolled as a control in a pregnancy study. The rearrangement links TRBV7-8 to TRBJ2-2; TRBD2 agrees at 11 bases. This specimen was CD4+ T cells from peripheral blood mononuclear cells, taken after pregnancy. CDR3: CASSAERLAGNIANTGELFF. CDR3 bases: TGTGCCAGCAGCGCCGAGAGACTAGCGGGAAATATCGCGAACACCGGGGAGCTGTTTTTT.